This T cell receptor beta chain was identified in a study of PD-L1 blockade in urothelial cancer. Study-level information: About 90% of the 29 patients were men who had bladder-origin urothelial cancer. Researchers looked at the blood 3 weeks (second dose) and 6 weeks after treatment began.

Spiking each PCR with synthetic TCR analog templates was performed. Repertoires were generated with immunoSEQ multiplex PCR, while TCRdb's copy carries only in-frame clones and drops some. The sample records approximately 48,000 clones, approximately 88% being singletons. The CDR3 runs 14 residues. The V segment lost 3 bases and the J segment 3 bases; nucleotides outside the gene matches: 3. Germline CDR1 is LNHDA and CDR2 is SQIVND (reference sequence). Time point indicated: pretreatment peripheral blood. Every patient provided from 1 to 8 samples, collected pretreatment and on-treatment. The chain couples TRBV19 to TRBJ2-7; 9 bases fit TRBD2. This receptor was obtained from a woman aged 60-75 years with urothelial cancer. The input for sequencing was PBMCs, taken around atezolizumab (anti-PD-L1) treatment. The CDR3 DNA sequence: TGTGCCAGTAGTATCGGCGGGGGGGGCTACGAGCAGTACTTC. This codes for CASSIGGGGYEQYF.